The 12 T cell receptor beta chains presented below share a single source sample, sequenced in a study of read filtering for tumor transcriptome and immune sequencing. From approximately 430 ng of RNA, a library with molecular barcoded alpha/delta and beta/gamma adaptors was made. TCRdb re-called the reads through MiXCR, storing one row per CDR3 protein. The repertoire includes tens of thousands of distinct CDR3 sequences, approximately 14% of them detected once, and 45% to 50% sits in the top ten. The specimen was a population of CD138-negative cells sorted from bone marrow. These receptors were obtained from a donor aged 40 or older with multiple myeloma.

This clonotype was found a few times. One junction end disagrees with the germline gene, perhaps due to a read error. The CDR3 spells CASSPSKTGELFF. For the CDR3, the DNA is TGTGCCAGCTCACCGTCGAAAACCGGGGAGCTGTTTTTT. The chain joins TRBV18 to TRBJ2-2; D gene uncertain. Germline values: CDR1 KGHSH, CDR2 LQKENI. The CDR3 runs 13 residues.

This clonotype was recorded many times. The CDR3 sequence: CATRLAETYEQYF. CDR3 DNA: TGCGCCACCAGACTAGCGGAGACCTACGAGCAGTACTTC. The V call is TRBV5-1, the J call TRBJ2-7; 9 nucleotides match TRBD2. Trimming cost V 9 bases and J 2 bases; bases outside gene matches: 6. This CDR3 has 13 amino acids. The germline V gene encodes CDR1 SGHRS and CDR2 YFSETQ.

This clonotype was recorded many times. The V gene is TRBV29-1, the J gene TRBJ2-7; 8 nucleotides align to TRBD1. Germline V lookup: CDR1 SQVTM, CDR2 ANQGSEA. This CDR3 is built from 12 residues. Trimming cost V 1 base and J 6 bases; bases outside gene matches: 2. The CDR3 sequence is CSVEVDRVEQYF. DNA of the CDR3: TGCAGCGTTGAAGTGGACAGGGTCGAGCAGTACTTC.

This clonotype showed up many times. J is TRBJ1-2 and V is TRBV29-1, with D hard to call. Germline-derived CDR1 and CDR2 are SQVTM and ANQGSEA. V was shortened by 3 bases and J by 6 bases, with 5 bases between the two germline ends. The CDR3 has 10 amino acids. The CDR3 loop reads CSVDHNGYTF. The DNA for the CDR3 is TGCAGCGTTGATCACAATGGCTACACCTTC.

With regard to this clonotype: A much larger clone is a single base away; this may be a read error. V gene TRBV3-1 combines with J gene TRBJ2-2; TRBD1 matches 9 bases. After removal of 3 bases from V and 10 bases from J, the junction contained 9 bases not matched to a gene. There are 15 residues in the CDR3. Looked up from germline, CDR1 is LGHDT and CDR2 is YNNKEL (reference sequence). The CDR3 loop reads CASSHGDRAYVELFF. Written as DNA, the CDR3 is TGTGCCAGCAGCCACGGGGACAGGGCATATGTGGAGCTGTTTTTT.

This clonotype was detected many times. The chain carries TRBV12-3 or TRBV12-4 and TRBJ2-7, with TRBD2 identical over 7 bases. V lost 6 bases, J lost 3 bases, and 11 bases stayed unmatched. The CDR3 loop spans 15 amino acids. CDR3 DNA: TGTGCCAGCAGCTATACAGTAAGCGGGAACTACGAGCAGTACTTC. Its translation: CASSYTVSGNYEQYF.

This clonotype was seen ten or more times. The J gene is TRBJ1-5, the V gene TRBV18; D unresolved. The length of the CDR3 is 13 residues. Germline CDR1 and CDR2: KGHSH and LQKENI. V was pared by 3 bases and J by 2 bases, with 5 bases between. In DNA, the CDR3 is TGTGCCAGCTCACCTGAGGGCAATCAGCCCCAGCATTTT. It yields the protein CASSPEGNQPQHF.

This chain joins TRBV7-9 and TRBJ1-5, with TRBD1 as a possible D gene (5 bases). The V end was cut by 3 bases, the J end by 1 base, with 10 bases between. This CDR3 has 15 residues. Germline loops: CDR1 SEHNR, CDR2 FQNEAQ (reference sequence). CDR3 loop: CASSFAEGSNQPQHF. The CDR3 bases are TGTGCCAGCAGCTTCGCGGAGGGGAGCAATCAGCCCCAGCATTTT.

The rearrangement links TRBV7-9 to TRBJ1-1; no reliable D call. Per germline, CDR1 SEHNR and CDR2 FQNEAQ (reference sequence). The CDR3 length is 16 residues. Between the trimmed V and J ends, which lost 5 bases and 1 base, there was a span of 17 bases. CDR3: CASSPTSQRGNTEAFF. CDR3 coding DNA: TGTGCCAGCAGCCCGACGTCCCAAAGAGGGAACACTGAAGCTTTCTTT.

This clonotype has ten or more counts. This chain links TRBV6-2 or TRBV6-3 with TRBJ1-1, with D perhaps TRBD1 (5 bases). The CDR3 spans 12 residues. The ends were cut back, 10 bases at V and 3 bases at J, with 12 bases in the middle. Germline values: CDR1 MNHEY, CDR2 SVGEGT. CDR3 protein: CAIRRGDTEAFF. The CDR3 DNA reads as TGTGCCATCCGGCGGGGGGACACTGAAGCTTTCTTT.

This clonotype was seen only a few times. The V gene is TRBV7-9, the J gene TRBJ2-6, with TRBD1 identical over 9 bases. The CDR3 has 21 amino acids. In germline, CDR1 is SEHNR, CDR2 FQNEAQ (reference sequence). With 5 bases clipped from V and 0 bases from J, the junction kept 17 bases outside the gene matches. The CDR3 region is CASSIRDPTGGLLSGANVLTF. CDR3 nucleotide sequence: TGTGCCAGCAGCATCCGAGACCCTACAGGGGGCCTCCTCTCTGGGGCCAACGTCCTGACTTTC.

This clonotype was seen ten or more times. CDR3 sequence: CSARQGTTYEQYF. CDR3 sequence (DNA): TGCAGTGCCCGACAGGGGACTACCTACGAGCAGTACTTC. The chain carries TRBV20-1 and TRBJ2-7, with a weak D call TRBD1 (8 bases). The germline V and J ends were trimmed by 6 bases and 2 bases, with 14 bases remaining between them. There are 13 residues in the CDR3. Per germline, CDR1 DFQATT and CDR2 SNEGSKA (reference sequence).